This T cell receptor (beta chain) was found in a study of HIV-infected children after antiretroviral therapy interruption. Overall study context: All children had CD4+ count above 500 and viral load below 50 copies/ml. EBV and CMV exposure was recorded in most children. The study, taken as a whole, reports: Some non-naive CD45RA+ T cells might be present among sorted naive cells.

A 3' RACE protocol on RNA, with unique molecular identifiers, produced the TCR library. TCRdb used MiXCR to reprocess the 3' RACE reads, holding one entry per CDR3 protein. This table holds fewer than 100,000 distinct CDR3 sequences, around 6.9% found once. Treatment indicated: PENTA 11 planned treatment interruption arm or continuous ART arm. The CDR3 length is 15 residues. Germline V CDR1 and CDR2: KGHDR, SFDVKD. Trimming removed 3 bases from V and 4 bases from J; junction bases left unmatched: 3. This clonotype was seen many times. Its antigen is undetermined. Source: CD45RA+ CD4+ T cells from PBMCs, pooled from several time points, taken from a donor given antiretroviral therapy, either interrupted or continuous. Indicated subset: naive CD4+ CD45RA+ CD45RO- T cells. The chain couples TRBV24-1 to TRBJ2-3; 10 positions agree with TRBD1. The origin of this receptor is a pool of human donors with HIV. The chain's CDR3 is CATSDAGTGADTQYF. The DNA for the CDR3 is TGTGCCACCAGTGATGCCGGGACAGGGGCAGATACGCAGTATTTT.